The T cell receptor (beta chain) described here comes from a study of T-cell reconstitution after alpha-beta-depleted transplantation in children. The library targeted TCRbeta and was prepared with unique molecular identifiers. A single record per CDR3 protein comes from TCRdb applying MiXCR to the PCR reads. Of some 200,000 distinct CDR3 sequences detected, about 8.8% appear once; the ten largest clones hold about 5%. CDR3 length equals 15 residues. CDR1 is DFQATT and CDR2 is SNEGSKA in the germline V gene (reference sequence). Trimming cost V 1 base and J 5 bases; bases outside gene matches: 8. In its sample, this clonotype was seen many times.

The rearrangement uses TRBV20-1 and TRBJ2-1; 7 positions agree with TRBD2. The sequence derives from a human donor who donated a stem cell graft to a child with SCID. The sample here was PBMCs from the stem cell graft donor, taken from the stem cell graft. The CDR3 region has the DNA TGCAGTGCTAGAGGGCTGGGGGGGGACCACAATGAGCAGTTCTTC. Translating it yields CSARGLGGDHNEQFF.